Each of the 9 T cell receptor beta chains below was sequenced from the same sample in a study of blood T cells in healthy people across ages. A second PCR, run for about 7 to 12 cycles, used a sample-barcoded 5' primer plus a J-beta primer mix. MiXCR, applied by TCRdb to the 5' RACE reads, yields one record per CDR3 protein. The sample lists fewer than 2,000,000 distinct CDR3 sequences, 30% to 40% occurring once. Material for sequencing was blood. The receptors derive from a human donor in good health.

This clonotype was detected a few times. DNA for the CDR3: TGTGCCAGCAGCCGCGACCCGGCGCTCCTCCTAGCCAAAAACATTCAGTACTTC. Amino acid sequence: CASSRDPALLLAKNIQYF. The chain joins TRBV27 to TRBJ2-4; D is unresolved. This CDR3 is built from 18 residues. Looked up from germline, CDR1 is MNHEY and CDR2 is SMNVEV (reference sequence). V shed 6 bases and J shed 0 bases, with 21 bases lying between them.

The genes are TRBV7-9 and TRBJ2-3; D may be TRBD2 (5 bases). CDR1 SEHNR and CDR2 FQNEAQ come from the germline V gene (reference sequence). This CDR3 comprises 14 residues. The ends were cut back, 5 bases at V and 9 bases at J, with 18 bases in the middle. In DNA, the CDR3 is TGTGCCAGCAGCAACCCATATGGTCTAGCAACGCAGTATTTT. It encodes CASSNPYGLATQYF.

This clonotype was counted only a few times. The CDR3 region is CASSQRGPNEKLFF. The CDR3 nucleotides read TGTGCCAGCAGCCAACGCGGACCTAATGAAAAACTGTTTTTT. The rearrangement links TRBV3-1 to TRBJ1-4; no clear D gene. This CDR3 has 14 amino acids. CDR1 LGHDT and CDR2 YNNKEL come from the germline V gene (reference sequence). V was shortened by 2 bases and J by 3 bases, with 7 bases between the two germline ends.

The chain links TRBV10-3 to TRBJ1-1; 11 bases fit TRBD1. Germline V gives CDR1 ENHRY, CDR2 SYGVKD. J gave up 5 bases and V 10 bases, and 6 bases lay outside the gene matches. The CDR3 has 13 amino acids. The CDR3 loop is CATMDRGLTEAFF. In DNA, the CDR3 is TGTGCCACCATGGACAGGGGGCTGACTGAAGCTTTCTTT.

V is TRBV4-3 and J is TRBJ2-3; 10 bases are a match to TRBD1. The CDR3 has 15 amino acids. Germline CDR1 reads LGHNA; CDR2 reads YSLEER. Trimming at V came to 1 base and at J to 6 bases, leaving 4 bases not matched to a gene. This CDR3 reads CASSQGGQGRDTQYF. CDR3 in DNA: TGCGCCAGCAGCCAAGGGGGACAGGGGAGGGATACGCAGTATTTT.

This clonotype came up a few times. This chain connects TRBV4-3 to TRBJ2-3, with no clear D. Trimming removed 0 bases from V and 0 bases from J, with 13 bases in between. CDR1 and CDR2 (germline): LGHNA, YSLEER. There are 17 residues in the CDR3. This CDR3 is CASSQDLEKTSTDTQYF. The CDR3 nucleotides are TGCGCCAGCAGCCAAGATTTGGAAAAAACTAGCACAGATACGCAGTATTTT.

The genes are TRBV7-3 and TRBJ2-5; 9 nucleotides agree with TRBD2. The CDR3 consists of 16 residues. CDR1 is SGHTA and CDR2 is FQGTGA in the germline V gene. Unmatched junction bases numbered 12, after V lost 5 bases and J lost 5 bases. CDR3 amino acids: CASSPLSGGSHETQYF. The DNA of the CDR3 is TGTGCCAGCAGCCCACTTAGCGGGGGTAGCCATGAGACCCAGTACTTC.

This clonotype was counted between two and nine times. V usage is TRBV6-2 or TRBV6-3 and J usage is TRBJ2-7, with D possibly being TRBD1 or TRBD2 (5 bases each). The V and J ends lost 6 bases and 6 bases respectively, with 15 bases between them. The CDR3 totals 13 residues. Germline-derived CDR1 and CDR2 are MNHEY and SVGEGT. The CDR3, as DNA: TGTGCCAGCAGGGTGGTTACAGGAGGCGAGCAGTACTTC. Amino acid sequence: CASRVVTGGEQYF.

CDR3 sequence: CASTRGPLGEAFF. In nucleotides, the CDR3 is TGTGCCAGCACCCGGGGCCCCCTTGGTGAAGCTTTCTTT. This sequence joins TRBV7-2 and TRBJ1-1, with a weak D call TRBD1 (5 bases). The CDR3 contains 13 residues. Germline CDR1 SGHTA, CDR2 FQGNSA. V was cut by 7 bases and J by 7 bases, with 16 bases left in between. Supplemented by reference TRBV7-2 and TRBJ1-1, the full variable domain reads GAGVSQSPSNKVTEKGKDVELRCDPISGHTALYWYRQSLGQGLEFLIYFQGNSAPDKSGLPSDRFSAERTGGSVSTLTIQRTQQEDSAVYLCASTRGPLGEAFFGQGTRLTVV.